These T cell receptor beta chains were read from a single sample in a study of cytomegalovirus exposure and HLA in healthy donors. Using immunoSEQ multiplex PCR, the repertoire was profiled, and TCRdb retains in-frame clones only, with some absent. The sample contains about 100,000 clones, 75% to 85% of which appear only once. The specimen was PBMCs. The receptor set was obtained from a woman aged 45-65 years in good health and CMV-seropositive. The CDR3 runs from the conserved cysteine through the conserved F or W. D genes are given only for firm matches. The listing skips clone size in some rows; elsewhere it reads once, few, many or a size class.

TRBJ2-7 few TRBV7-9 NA CSSSLAAEQYF TGTTCCAGCAGCTTAGCGGCCGAGCAGTACTTC
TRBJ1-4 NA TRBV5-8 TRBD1 CASSPSGTGINEKLFF TGTGCCAGCAGCCCCTCCGGGACAGGGATTAATGAAAAACTGTTTTTT
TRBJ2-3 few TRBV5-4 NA CASTYTDTQYF TGTGCCAGCACCTACACAGATACGCAGTATTTT
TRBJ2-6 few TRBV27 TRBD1 CASSVDRVYSGANVLTF TGTGCCAGCAGTGTGGACAGGGTTTACTCTGGGGCCAACGTCCTGACTTTC
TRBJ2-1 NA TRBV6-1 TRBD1 CASSEATGAYNEQFF TGTGCCAGCAGTGAGGCGACAGGGGCCTACAATGAGCAGTTCTTC
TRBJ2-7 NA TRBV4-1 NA CASSQEREEGYEQYF TGCGCCAGCAGCCAAGAAAGGGAGGAGGGCTACGAGCAGTACTTC
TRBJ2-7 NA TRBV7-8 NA CASSLDVAGFDEQYF TGTGCCAGCAGCTTAGATGTCGCAGGGTTCGACGAGCAGTACTTC
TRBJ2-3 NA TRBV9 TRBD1 CASSASDRAGTDTQYF TGTGCCAGCAGCGCAAGCGACAGGGCTGGCACAGATACGCAGTATTTT
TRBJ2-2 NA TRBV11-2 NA CASSRDPLTTGELFF TGTGCCAGCAGCCGAGATCCACTAACCACCGGGGAGCTGTTTTTT
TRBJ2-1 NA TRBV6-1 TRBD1 CASSDRQGLHNEQFF TGTGCCAGCAGTGACAGACAGGGTCTCCACAATGAGCAGTTCTTC
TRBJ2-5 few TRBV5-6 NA CASSTGNQETQYF TGTGCCAGCAGCACCGGGAACCAAGAGACCCAGTACTTC
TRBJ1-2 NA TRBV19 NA CASSKRVNYGYTF TGTGCCAGTAGTAAGCGTGTCAACTATGGCTACACCTTC
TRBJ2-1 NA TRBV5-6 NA CASSLSGNEQFF TGTGCCAGCAGCTTGTCGGGCAATGAGCAGTTCTTC
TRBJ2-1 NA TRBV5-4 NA CASSLDSGSYNEQFF TGTGCCAGCAGTTTGGACTCCGGCTCCTACAATGAGCAGTTCTTC
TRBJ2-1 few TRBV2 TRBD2 CASSEVSSGGDYNEQFF TGTGCCAGCAGTGAGGTGTCTAGCGGGGGGGACTACAATGAGCAGTTCTTC
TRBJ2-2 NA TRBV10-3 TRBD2 CAVSGGNGELFF TGTGCCGTTAGCGGGGGTAACGGGGAGCTGTTTTTT
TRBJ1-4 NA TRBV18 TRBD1 CASSRGQGADEKLFF TGTGCCAGCTCACGCGGACAGGGGGCAGACGAAAAACTGTTTTTT